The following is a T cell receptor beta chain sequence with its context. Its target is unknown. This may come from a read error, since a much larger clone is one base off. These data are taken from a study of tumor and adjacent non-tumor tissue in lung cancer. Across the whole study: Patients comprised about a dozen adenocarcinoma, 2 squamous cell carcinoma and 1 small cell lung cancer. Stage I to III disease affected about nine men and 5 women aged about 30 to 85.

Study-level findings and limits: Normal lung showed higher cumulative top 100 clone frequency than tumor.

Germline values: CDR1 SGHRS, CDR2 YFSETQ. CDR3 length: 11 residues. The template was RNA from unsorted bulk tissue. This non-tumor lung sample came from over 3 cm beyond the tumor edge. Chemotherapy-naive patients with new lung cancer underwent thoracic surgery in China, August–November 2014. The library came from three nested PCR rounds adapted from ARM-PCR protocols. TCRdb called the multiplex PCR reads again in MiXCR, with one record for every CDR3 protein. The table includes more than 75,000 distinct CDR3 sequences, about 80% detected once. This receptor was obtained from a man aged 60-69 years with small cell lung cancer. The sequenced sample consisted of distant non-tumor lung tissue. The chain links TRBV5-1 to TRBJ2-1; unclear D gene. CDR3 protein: CASRLVDVQFF. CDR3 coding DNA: TGCGCCAGCAGATTGGTGGATGTGCAGTTCTTC.